This passage covers 25 T cell receptor beta chains from one sample sequenced in a study of radiation and T cells in renal cell carcinoma. TCRdb's copy holds only in-frame clones and misses some; the assay was immunoSEQ multiplex PCR. Of approximately 100,000 clones in the sample, less than 90% were seen once. Described time point: baseline pretreatment blood. Treatment specified: 15 Gy SBRT to primary tumor, nephrectomy 4 weeks later. The starting material was blood, obtained from a patient whose treatment included radiotherapy and nephrectomy. Receptors were obtained from a man aged 45-65 years with renal cell carcinoma.

The J gene is TRBJ2-3, the V gene TRBV2, with D tentatively TRBD2 (6 bases). This CDR3 is built from 14 residues. Germline CDR1 SNHLY, CDR2 FYNNEI. V shed 8 bases and J shed 3 bases, with 15 bases lying between them. The CDR3 nucleotides read TGTGCCAGCGCATCCTCGCGGGAAACAGATACGCAGTATTTT. Encoded protein: CASASSRETDTQYF.

This clone was counted a few times. This chain uses TRBV9 with TRBJ1-1; the D is unclear. This CDR3 region has 14 residues. CDR1 is SGDLS, CDR2 YYNGEE, per germline. The V end was cut by 0 bases, the J end by 0 bases, with 6 bases between. The CDR3 spells CASSVAPMNTEAFF. DNA for the CDR3: TGTGCCAGCAGCGTAGCTCCCATGAACACTGAAGCTTTCTTT.

Here the CDR3 DNA reads TGTGCCAGCAATCGGGAAAGCTCCTACAATGAGCAGTTCTTC. Its translation: CASNRESSYNEQFF. The rearrangement uses TRBV2 and TRBJ2-1, with a possible D match to TRBD2 (5 bases). From germline, CDR1 is SNHLY and CDR2 FYNNEI. V lost 7 bases and J lost 0, with 10 bases in between. CDR3 length equals 14 residues. Drawing the rest from reference TRBV2 and TRBJ2-1, the complete variable domain is EPEVTQTPSHQVTQMGQEVILRCVPISNHLYFYWYRQILGQKVEFLVSFYNNEISEKSEIFDDQFSVERPDGSNFTLKIRSTKLEDSAMYFCASNRESSYNEQFFGPGTRLTVL.

The gene calls are TRBV5-1 and TRBJ2-5; 13 nucleotides line up with TRBD2. Per germline, CDR1 SGHRS and CDR2 YFSETQ. Trimming took 4 bases from V and 5 from J; bases not matched to a gene: 11. This CDR3 comprises 17 residues. CDR3 DNA: TGCGCCAGCAGCAGAACCGGGACTAGCGGGGCGGGGGAGACCCAGTACTTC. This gives the protein CASSRTGTSGAGETQYF.

The chain couples TRBV19 to TRBJ1-4, with TRBD1 as a possible D gene (5 bases). The CDR3 consists of 14 residues. Between the trimmed V and J ends, which lost 7 bases and 0 bases, there was a span of 9 bases. Looked up from germline, CDR1 is LNHDA and CDR2 is SQIVND (reference sequence). CDR3 region: CASISTATNEKLFF. The CDR3 DNA is TGTGCCAGTATCTCGACAGCAACTAATGAAAAACTGTTTTTT.

The chain links TRBV7-9 to TRBJ2-4; TRBD2 matches 11 bases. CDR1 SEHNR and CDR2 FQNEAQ come from the germline V gene (reference sequence). This CDR3 comprises 18 residues. V was pared by 5 bases and J by 0 bases, with 9 bases of the junction left unmatched. The CDR3 DNA is TGTGCCAGCAGCCAACTAGCGGGGGTAATCCTAGCCAAAAACATTCAGTACTTC. Translated, it gives CASSQLAGVILAKNIQYF.

In nucleotides, the CDR3 is TGTGCCAGCAGTCTGGACAGGGCAGCCTACGAGCAGTACTTC. Its protein is CASSLDRAAYEQYF. V gene TRBV27 combines with J gene TRBJ2-7, with 8 positions matching TRBD1. The CDR3 loop spans 14 amino acids. Germline V lookup: CDR1 MNHEY, CDR2 SMNVEV (reference sequence). Trimming at V came to 5 bases and at J to 2 bases, leaving 5 bases not matched to a gene.

This chain joins TRBV5-1 and TRBJ2-6; unclear D gene. The CDR3 has 14 amino acids. Between the trimmed V and J ends, which lost 2 bases and 1 base, there was a span of 4 bases. Germline lookup yields CDR1 SGHRS and CDR2 YFSETQ. CDR3 sequence reads: CASSFMSGANVLTF. The CDR3, as DNA: TGCGCCAGCAGCTTTATGTCTGGGGCCAACGTCCTGACTTTC.

The gene calls are TRBV4-1 and TRBJ1-5, with D possibly matching TRBD1 (5 bases). Germline CDR1 is MGHRA and CDR2 is YSYEKL. V was pared by 1 base and J by 3 bases, with 13 bases between. The CDR3 covers 16 residues. The CDR3 nucleotides read TGCGCCAGCAGCCAAGGGGGGATGGGTTCCAATCAGCCCCAGCATTTT. As protein: CASSQGGMGSNQPQHF.

This chain uses TRBV6-5 with TRBJ1-1, with a tentative D call TRBD1 (5 bases). This CDR3 has 12 amino acids. The V gene lost 5 bases and the J gene lost 6 bases, with 10 bases spanning the gap. Germline assignment: CDR1 MNHEY and CDR2 SVGAGI. CDR3 in amino acids: CASSLQGPEAFF. The CDR3 DNA is TGTGCCAGCAGTCTCCAGGGACCTGAAGCTTTCTTT.

The chain couples TRBV5-4 to TRBJ2-1; TRBD2 matches 7 bases. Per the germline V gene, CDR1 is SGHNT and CDR2 is YYREEE (reference sequence). The V and J ends lost 4 bases and 12 bases, in that order; junction bases with no gene match: 16. This CDR3 has 15 residues. CDR3 protein: CASSDGGTPTWGQFF. As DNA, the CDR3 is TGTGCCAGCAGCGACGGGGGGACCCCCACTTGGGGGCAGTTCTTC.

J is TRBJ1-1 and V is TRBV11-2; perhaps TRBD1 as D (5 bases). Trimming stripped 1 base from V and 1 base from J, with 16 bases between. The length of the CDR3 is 17 residues. The V gene's germline CDR1 is SGHAT and CDR2 FQNNGV. The CDR3 protein is CASSLARGGSANTEAFF. CDR3 sequence (DNA): TGTGCCAGCAGCTTAGCGCGCGGGGGGTCAGCGAACACTGAAGCTTTCTTT.

The chain recombines TRBV7-8 with TRBJ2-5, with 7 positions matching TRBD2. This CDR3 is 16 amino acids long. CDR1 and CDR2 (germline): SGHVS, FQNEAQ. Trimming removed 5 bases from V and 2 bases from J; junction bases left unmatched: 11. The CDR3 DNA follows: TGTGCCAGCAGCGGCCCCCGGGGAGCGGGGCAAGAGACCCAGTACTTC. Translating it yields CASSGPRGAGQETQYF.

The gene calls are TRBV9 and TRBJ2-5; weak D call: TRBD2 (5 bases). CDR3 length: 15 amino acids. The germline V gene encodes CDR1 SGDLS and CDR2 YYNGEE. With 4 bases removed from V and 0 bases from J, the gap between germline ends came to 13 bases. The CDR3 sequence is CASSIRTGYQETQYF. The CDR3 DNA reads as TGTGCCAGCAGCATCCGGACGGGGTACCAAGAGACCCAGTACTTC. The entire variable domain, with the rest obtained from reference TRBV9 and TRBJ2-5, is as follows: DSGVTQTPKHLITATGQRVTLRCSPRSGDLSVYWYQQSLDQGLQFLIQYYNGEERAKGNILERFSAQQFPDLHSELNLSSLELGDSALYFCASSIRTGYQETQYFGPGTRLLVL.

The rearrangement joins TRBV7-9 to TRBJ2-3; possibly TRBD2 for D (5 bases). The CDR3 is 13 residues long. V lost 6 bases and J 3 bases, leaving 10 bases between the germline ends. Germline values: CDR1 SEHNR, CDR2 FQNEAQ (reference sequence). The CDR3 loop reads CASRREGTDTQYF. The CDR3 bases are TGTGCCAGCAGACGAGAGGGAACAGATACGCAGTATTTT.

The chain couples TRBV19 to TRBJ2-7; 7 bases line up with TRBD1. CDR3 length: 14 residues. V lost 4 bases and J lost 0; bases outside the gene matches: 3. Germline lookup yields CDR1 LNHDA and CDR2 SQIVND (reference sequence). Written as DNA, the CDR3 is TGTGCCAGTAGTAAAGGGGACAGCTCCTACGAGCAGTACTTC. This translates into CASSKGDSSYEQYF.

The chain recombines TRBV10-1 with TRBJ2-3; D may be TRBD1 or TRBD2 (7 bases each). The V gene lost 10 bases and the J gene lost 2 bases, with 16 bases spanning the gap. The CDR3 is 14 amino acids. Germline V gene data show CDR1 as WNHNN and CDR2 as SYGVQD (reference sequence). This chain's CDR3 is CANLDRDYTDTQYF. DNA of the CDR3: TGCGCCAACCTAGACAGGGACTACACAGATACGCAGTATTTT.

The V gene is TRBV6-5, the J gene TRBJ2-7, with 7 bases identical to TRBD1. CDR1 MNHEY and CDR2 SVGAGI come from the germline V gene. This CDR3 is built from 15 residues. J gave up 3 bases and V 6 bases, and 11 bases lay outside the gene matches. CDR3 sequence: CASRSAGTENYEQYF. In DNA, the CDR3 is TGTGCCAGCAGGTCAGCCGGGACAGAGAACTACGAGCAGTACTTC.

The V call is TRBV5-1, the J call TRBJ2-5, with 7 bases that match TRBD1. This CDR3 is 14 amino acids long. Looked up from germline, CDR1 is SGHRS and CDR2 is YFSETQ. The ends lost 3 bases at V and 5 bases at J; junction bases unmatched: 7. The chain's CDR3 is CASSSTRQGETQYF. DNA of the CDR3: TGCGCCAGCAGCTCAACCCGACAGGGCGAGACCCAGTACTTC.

This chain joins TRBV18 and TRBJ1-5, with D unresolved. V shed 2 bases and J shed 1 base, with 9 bases lying between them. From germline, CDR1 is KGHSH and CDR2 LQKENI. This CDR3 has 15 residues. CDR3 protein: CASSPVRASNQPQHF. CDR3 in DNA: TGTGCCAGCTCACCAGTAAGGGCCAGCAATCAGCCCCAGCATTTT. Using reference TRBV18 and TRBJ1-5 for the parts outside the CDR3, the full variable domain is NAGVMQNPRHLVRRRGQEARLRCSPMKGHSHVYWYRQLPEEGLKFMVYLQKENIIDESGMPKERFSAEFPKEGPSILRIQQVVRGDSAAYFCASSPVRASNQPQHFGDGTRLSIL.

The rearrangement links TRBV9 to TRBJ2-1; D is undetermined. Trimming pared 0 bases from V and 1 base from J, leaving 8 bases between. Germline CDR1 SGDLS, CDR2 YYNGEE. CDR3 length: 15 residues. CDR3 coding DNA: TGTGCCAGCAGCGTAGAACGGGTATCCTACAATGAGCAGTTCTTC. This translates into CASSVERVSYNEQFF.

The chain carries TRBV6-6 and TRBJ1-2; D perhaps matches TRBD1 (5 bases). The germline CDR1 and CDR2 sequences are MNHNY and SVGAGI (reference sequence). V shed 7 bases and J shed 4 bases, with 16 bases lying between them. There are 14 residues in the CDR3. The CDR3 nucleotides read TGTGCCAGCACTCGGGACCGCGAGAGCTATGGCTACACCTTC. Translating it yields CASTRDRESYGYTF.

This chain uses TRBV28 with TRBJ1-4; D remains ambiguous. The V end was cut by 6 bases, the J end by 8 bases, with 13 bases between. The germline CDR1 and CDR2 sequences are MDHEN and SYDVKM. CDR3 length equals 13 residues. CDR3 bases: TGTGCCAGCAGCCTTTATTCCGCCGAAAAACTGTTTTTT. Residues: CASSLYSAEKLFF.

This clone was seen only a few times. The gene calls are TRBV6-5 and TRBJ2-5; D possibly corresponds to TRBD2 (7 bases). Germline V CDR1 and CDR2: MNHEY, SVGAGI. V lost 2 bases, J lost 1 base, and 14 bases lay in between. The CDR3 covers 16 residues. The CDR3 DNA reads as TGTGCCAGCAGTTACGGTGGGGGGGGGCTCCAAGAGACCCAGTACTTC. This encodes CASSYGGGGLQETQYF.

The CDR3 protein is CASTTRRDQPQHF. CDR3 bases: TGTGCCAGCACCACGCGGAGGGATCAGCCCCAGCATTTT. The V and J genes are TRBV6-1 and TRBJ1-5; D not resolved. The CDR3 length is 13 residues. The germline V gene encodes CDR1 MNHNS and CDR2 SASEGT. Deletions cut 7 bases from V and 5 bases from J, with 12 bases between.